This record concerns one TCR beta chain sequence. Its specificity is unknown. CDR3 size: 11 residues. CDR1 is SQVTM and CDR2 is ANQGSEA in the germline V gene. The germline V and J ends were trimmed by 6 bases and 2 bases, with 8 bases remaining between them. The entry originates in a study of radiation and T cells in renal cell carcinoma. Documented time point: blood 4 weeks post-SBRT, at nephrectomy. The treatment is: 15 Gy SBRT to primary tumor, nephrectomy 4 weeks later. Nephrectomy followed 15 Gy stereotactic body radiation by 4 weeks. Blood was sampled at baseline, 2 weeks and 4 weeks after SBRT. The patient's renal cell carcinoma had clear cell pathology. Broader study findings: No pretreatment tumor biopsies were available for baseline clonotypes.

The assay was immunoSEQ multiplex PCR, and TCRdb's table has in-frame clones only and misses some. In the table there are tens of thousands of clones, about 88% of which are singletons. The V and J genes are TRBV29-1 and TRBJ2-7, with D possibly TRBD2 on 6 matching bases. Here the sequenced sample was blood, taken from a patient whose treatment included radiotherapy and nephrectomy. The receptor was derived from a woman aged 70 to 79 with renal cell carcinoma. The CDR3 spells CSVRGTYEQYF. The CDR3 DNA reads TGCAGCGTGCGGGGAACCTACGAGCAGTACTTC.